This record covers a single TCR beta chain. These data belong to a study of CD8 T cells in Susac syndrome. Random hexamers primed reverse transcription of about 0.45 to 1 ug RNA. TCRdb reprocessed the immunoSEQ multiplex PCR reads via MiXCR and lists one record per CDR3 protein. The table includes tens of thousands of distinct CDR3 sequences, 91% detected once. Sequencing of TCR beta was performed on blood CD8+ and CD4+ T cells. The CDR3 runs to 16 residues. V lost 2 bases and J lost 4; bases outside the gene matches: 6. Germline V lookup: CDR1 LNHDA, CDR2 SQIVND (reference sequence). The sample comprised CD8+ T cells from PBMCs. V is TRBV19 and J is TRBJ1-5, with TRBD1 matching over 9 bases. The receptor's source is a human donor with multiple sclerosis. The DNA of the CDR3 is TGTGCCAGTAGTATAACAGGGACAGGGCTTAATCAGCCCCAGCATTTT. Protein product: CASSITGTGLNQPQHF.